These T cell receptor beta chains were read from a single sample in a study of T cells in localized non-small cell lung cancer. Repertoires were generated with immunoSEQ multiplex PCR, while TCRdb's copy carries only in-frame clones and drops some. The sample records 50,000 to 75,000 clones, around 90% being singletons. The material sequenced was peripheral blood, taken before any cancer treatment. These receptors all stem from a man aged 40-75 years with stage I squamous cell lung carcinoma. CDR3s include the opening cysteine and the closing phenylalanine or tryptophan. The order of the fields is D gene, J gene, V gene, clone size, CDR3 DNA, CDR3 protein. D genes are given only for firm matches. The size of a clone is reported for some rows only, either as once, few or many, or as a class for expanded clones.

D gene: .
J gene: TRBJ2-5
V gene: TRBV9
clone size: .
CDR3 DNA: TGTGCCAGCAGCGTTGGGACGGTCGGGGAAGAGACCCAGTACTTC
CDR3 protein: CASSVGTVGEETQYF

D gene: .
J gene: TRBJ2-1
V gene: TRBV6-1
clone size: .
CDR3 DNA: TGTGCCAGCAGTGCAACACAGGGTGCCTACAATGAGCAGTTCTTC
CDR3 protein: CASSATQGAYNEQFF

D gene: .
J gene: TRBJ2-4
V gene: TRBV28
clone size: .
CDR3 DNA: TGTGCCAGCACCTCAGTCAGGGACATAGTTGGGGACATTCAGTACTTC
CDR3 protein: CASTSVRDIVGDIQYF

D gene: .
J gene: TRBJ1-1
V gene: TRBV10-3
clone size: .
CDR3 DNA: TGTGCCATCAGTGTCTCGGTGAACACTGAAGCTTTCTTT
CDR3 protein: CAISVSVNTEAFF

D gene: TRBD2
J gene: TRBJ2-1
V gene: TRBV27
clone size: .
CDR3 DNA: TGTGCCAGCAGTCCCCGGACTAGCGGGAGTGGTGAGCAGTTCTTC
CDR3 protein: CASSPRTSGSGEQFF

D gene: .
J gene: TRBJ2-5
V gene: TRBV7-2
clone size: .
CDR3 DNA: TGTGCCAGCAGCTTAATGGTACTCCCGTGGGAGACCCAGTACTTC
CDR3 protein: CASSLMVLPWETQYF

D gene: TRBD1
J gene: TRBJ1-2
V gene: TRBV28
clone size: .
CDR3 DNA: TGTGCCAGCATGGCCGTAGCCGGACAGGCAGCAATCTATGGCTACACCTTC
CDR3 protein: CASMAVAGQAAIYGYTF

D gene: TRBD2
J gene: TRBJ2-1
V gene: TRBV7-2
clone size: .
CDR3 DNA: TGTGCCAGCAGCTTACGGACTAGCGGGTACAATGAGCAGTTCTTC
CDR3 protein: CASSLRTSGYNEQFF

D gene: .
J gene: TRBJ1-3
V gene: TRBV28
clone size: once
CDR3 DNA: TGTGCCAGCAGATCAGATAGAGTACCTGGAAACACCATATATTTT
CDR3 protein: CASRSDRVPGNTIYF

D gene: .
J gene: TRBJ1-4
V gene: TRBV28
clone size: .
CDR3 DNA: TGTGCCAGCAGCTCATTGGGCAGAGTTGGTGAAAAACTGTTTTTT
CDR3 protein: CASSSLGRVGEKLFF

D gene: TRBD1
J gene: TRBJ2-1
V gene: TRBV9
clone size: .
CDR3 DNA: TGTGCCAGCAGCGTAGGACAGGGGGATTACAATGAGCAGTTCTTC
CDR3 protein: CASSVGQGDYNEQFF

D gene: .
J gene: TRBJ2-7
V gene: TRBV7-9
clone size: .
CDR3 DNA: TGTGCCAGCAGCTTAGGACGGGGGCCAGAGCAGTACTTC
CDR3 protein: CASSLGRGPEQYF

D gene: TRBD1
J gene: TRBJ1-3
V gene: TRBV29-1
clone size: .
CDR3 DNA: TGCAGCGTGGGACAGGGGAACTCTGGAAACACCATATATTTT
CDR3 protein: CSVGQGNSGNTIYF

D gene: .
J gene: TRBJ2-2
V gene: TRBV5-1
clone size: .
CDR3 DNA: TGCGCCAGCAGCTTGGGGCTTCGGGAGACCGGGGAGCTGTTTTTT
CDR3 protein: CASSLGLRETGELFF

D gene: .
J gene: TRBJ1-5
V gene: TRBV10-3
clone size: .
CDR3 DNA: TGTGCCATCAGTGACCGTGACATTGGGCAGCCCCAGCATTTT
CDR3 protein: CAISDRDIGQPQHF

D gene: .
J gene: TRBJ2-7
V gene: TRBV10-3
clone size: .
CDR3 DNA: TGTGCCATCCGGAAGGGATCTGAGGGCGAGCAGTACTTC
CDR3 protein: CAIRKGSEGEQYF

D gene: TRBD2
J gene: TRBJ2-3
V gene: TRBV18
clone size: .
CDR3 DNA: TGTGCCAGCTCACCTGCGGGAGGCCACACAGATACGCAGTATTTT
CDR3 protein: CASSPAGGHTDTQYF

D gene: TRBD1
J gene: TRBJ1-5
V gene: TRBV5-1
clone size: .
CDR3 DNA: TGCGCCAGCAGCCCCGGGACAGGGGACGGGCAGCCCCAGCATTTT
CDR3 protein: CASSPGTGDGQPQHF

D gene: .
J gene: TRBJ2-1
V gene: TRBV7-3
clone size: .
CDR3 DNA: TGTGCCAGCAGCTTCCCCCGAGGTGAGCAGTTCTTC
CDR3 protein: CASSFPRGEQFF

D gene: .
J gene: TRBJ2-2
V gene: TRBV28
clone size: once
CDR3 DNA: TGTGCCAGCAGTCCGGGACAGAACACCGGGGAGCTGTTTTTT
CDR3 protein: CASSPGQNTGELFF

D gene: TRBD1
J gene: TRBJ1-2
V gene: TRBV9
clone size: .
CDR3 DNA: TGTGCCAGCAGCGTAGCCTCCGGGACAGTGGCCTATGGCTACACCTTC
CDR3 protein: CASSVASGTVAYGYTF

D gene: .
J gene: TRBJ2-1
V gene: TRBV19
clone size: .
CDR3 DNA: TGTGCCAGTAGGAAGGACAGAAGCTCCTACAATGAGCAGTTCTTC
CDR3 protein: CASRKDRSSYNEQFF